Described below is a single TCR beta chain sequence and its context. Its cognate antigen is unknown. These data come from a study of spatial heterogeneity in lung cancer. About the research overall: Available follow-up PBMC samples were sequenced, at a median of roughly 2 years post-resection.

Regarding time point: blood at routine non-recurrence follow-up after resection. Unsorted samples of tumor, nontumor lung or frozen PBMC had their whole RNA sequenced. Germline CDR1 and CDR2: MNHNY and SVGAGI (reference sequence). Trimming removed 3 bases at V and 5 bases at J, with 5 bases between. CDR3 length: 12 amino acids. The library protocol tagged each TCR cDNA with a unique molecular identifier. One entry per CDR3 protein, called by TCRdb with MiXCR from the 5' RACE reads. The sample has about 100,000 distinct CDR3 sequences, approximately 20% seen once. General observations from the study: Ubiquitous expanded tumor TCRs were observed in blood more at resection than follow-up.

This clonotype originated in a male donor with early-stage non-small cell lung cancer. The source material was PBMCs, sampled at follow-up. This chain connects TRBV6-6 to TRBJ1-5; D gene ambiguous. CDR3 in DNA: TGTGCCAGCAGTTATAGGGATCAGCCCCAGCATTTT. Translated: CASSYRDQPQHF.